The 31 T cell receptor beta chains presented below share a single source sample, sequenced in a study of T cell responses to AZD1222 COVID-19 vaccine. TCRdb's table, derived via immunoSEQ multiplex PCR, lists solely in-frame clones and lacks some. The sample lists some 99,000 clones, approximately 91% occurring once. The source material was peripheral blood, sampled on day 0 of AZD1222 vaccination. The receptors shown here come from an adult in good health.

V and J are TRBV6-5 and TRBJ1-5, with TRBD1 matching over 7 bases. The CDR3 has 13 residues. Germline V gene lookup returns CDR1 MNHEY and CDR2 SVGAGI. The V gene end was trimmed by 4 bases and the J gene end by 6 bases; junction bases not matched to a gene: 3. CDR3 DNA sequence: TGTGCCAGCAGTTGGGACAGTTCTCAGCCCCAGCATTTT. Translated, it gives CASSWDSSQPQHF.

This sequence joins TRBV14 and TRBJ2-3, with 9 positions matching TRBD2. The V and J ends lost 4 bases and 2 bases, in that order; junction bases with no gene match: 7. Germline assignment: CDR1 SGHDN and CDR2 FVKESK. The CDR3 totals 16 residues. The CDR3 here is CASSPSSGGITDTQYF. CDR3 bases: TGTGCCAGCAGCCCGTCCAGCGGGGGGATCACAGATACGCAGTATTTT. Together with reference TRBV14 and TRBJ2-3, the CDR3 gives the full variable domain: EAGVTQFPSHSVIEKGQTVTLRCDPISGHDNLYWYRRVMGKEIKFLLHFVKESKQDESGMPNNRFLAERTGGTYSTLKVQPAELEDSGVYFCASSPSSGGITDTQYFGPGTRLTVL.

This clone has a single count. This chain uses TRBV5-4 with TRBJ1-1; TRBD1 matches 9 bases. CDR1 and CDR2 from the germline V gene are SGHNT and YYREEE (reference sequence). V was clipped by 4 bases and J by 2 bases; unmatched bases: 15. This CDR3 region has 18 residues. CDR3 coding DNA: TGTGCCAGCAGCGGTATAACAGGGGGCGGGGGGCCTAACACTGAAGCTTTCTTT. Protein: CASSGITGGGGPNTEAFF.

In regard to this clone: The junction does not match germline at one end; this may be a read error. The CDR3, as DNA: TGCGCCAGCAGCCAACAGCGGGGGTACAGTGAGCAGTTCTTC. The encoded protein is CASSQQRGYSEQFF. V and J are TRBV4-1 and TRBJ2-1; 8 bases are a match to TRBD2. The CDR3 contains 14 residues. Per germline, CDR1 MGHRA and CDR2 YSYEKL.

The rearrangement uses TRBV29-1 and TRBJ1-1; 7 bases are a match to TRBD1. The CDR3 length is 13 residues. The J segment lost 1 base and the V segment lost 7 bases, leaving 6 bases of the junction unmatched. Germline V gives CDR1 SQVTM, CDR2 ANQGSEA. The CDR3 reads CSAYRDRNTEAFF. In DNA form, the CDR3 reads TGCAGCGCCTACCGGGACAGGAACACTGAAGCTTTCTTT.

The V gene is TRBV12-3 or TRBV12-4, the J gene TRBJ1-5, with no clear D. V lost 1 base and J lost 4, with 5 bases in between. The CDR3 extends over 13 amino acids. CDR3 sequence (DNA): TGTGCCAGCAGTTTAGTTCAGAATCAGCCCCAGCATTTT. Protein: CASSLVQNQPQHF.

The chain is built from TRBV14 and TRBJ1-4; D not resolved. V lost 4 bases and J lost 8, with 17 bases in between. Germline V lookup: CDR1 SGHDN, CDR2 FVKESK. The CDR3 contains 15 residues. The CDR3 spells CASSPLGGDREKLFF. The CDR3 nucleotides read TGTGCCAGCAGCCCCCTAGGCGGGGATAGGGAAAAACTGTTTTTT.

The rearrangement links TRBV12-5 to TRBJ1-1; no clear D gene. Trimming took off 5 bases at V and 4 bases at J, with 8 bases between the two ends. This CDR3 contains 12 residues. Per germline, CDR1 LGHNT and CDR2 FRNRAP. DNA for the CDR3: TGTGCTAGTGGTCACCGCTTCACTGAAGCTTTCTTT. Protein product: CASGHRFTEAFF.

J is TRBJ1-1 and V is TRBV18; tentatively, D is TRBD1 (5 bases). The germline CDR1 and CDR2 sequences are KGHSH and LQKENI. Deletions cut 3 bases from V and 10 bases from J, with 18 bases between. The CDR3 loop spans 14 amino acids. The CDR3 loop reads CASSPRGDRGVAFF. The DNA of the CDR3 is TGTGCCAGCTCACCGCGTGGGGACCGTGGGGTAGCTTTCTTT.

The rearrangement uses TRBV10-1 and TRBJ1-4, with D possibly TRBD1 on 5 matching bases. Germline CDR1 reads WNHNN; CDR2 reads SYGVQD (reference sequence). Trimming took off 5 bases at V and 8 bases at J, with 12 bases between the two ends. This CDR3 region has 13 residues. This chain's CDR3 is CASSMGEDEKLFF. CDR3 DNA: TGCGCCAGCAGTATGGGGGAGGACGAAAAACTGTTTTTT.

The CDR3 DNA sequence: TGTGCCAGCAGCTTAGATGGGAGCTACGAGCAGTACTTC. Its protein product is CASSLDGSYEQYF. This chain connects TRBV7-9 to TRBJ2-7; a possible D gene is TRBD2 (5 bases). The germline V gene has CDR1 SEHNR and CDR2 FQNEAQ (reference sequence). This CDR3 spans 13 amino acids. Trimming stripped 1 base from V and 3 bases from J, with 7 bases between.

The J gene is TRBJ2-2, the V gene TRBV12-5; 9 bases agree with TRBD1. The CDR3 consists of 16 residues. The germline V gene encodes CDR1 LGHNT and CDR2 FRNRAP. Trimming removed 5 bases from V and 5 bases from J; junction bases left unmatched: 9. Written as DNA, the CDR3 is TGTGCTAGTGGTGCTTCACAGGGGGCTGGGACCGGGGAGCTGTTTTTT. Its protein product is CASGASQGAGTGELFF.

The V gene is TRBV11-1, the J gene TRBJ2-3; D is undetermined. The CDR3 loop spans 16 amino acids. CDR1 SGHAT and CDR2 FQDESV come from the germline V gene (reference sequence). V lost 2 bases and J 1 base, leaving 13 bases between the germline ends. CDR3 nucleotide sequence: TGTGCCAGCAGCTTATCCCCAGCGATCGGCACAGATACGCAGTATTTT. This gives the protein CASSLSPAIGTDTQYF.

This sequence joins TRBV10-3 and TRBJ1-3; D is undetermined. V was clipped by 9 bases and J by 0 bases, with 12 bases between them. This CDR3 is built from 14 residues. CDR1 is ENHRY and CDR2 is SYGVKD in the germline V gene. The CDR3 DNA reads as TGTGCCATAAGGGAAAGGGACTCTGGAAACACCATATATTTT. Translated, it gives CAIRERDSGNTIYF.

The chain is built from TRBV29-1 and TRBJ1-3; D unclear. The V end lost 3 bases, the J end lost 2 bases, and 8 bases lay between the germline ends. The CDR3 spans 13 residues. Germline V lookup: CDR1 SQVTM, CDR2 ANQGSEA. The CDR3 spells CSVDRQAGNTIYF. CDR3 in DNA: TGCAGCGTTGATCGGCAAGCTGGAAACACCATATATTTT.

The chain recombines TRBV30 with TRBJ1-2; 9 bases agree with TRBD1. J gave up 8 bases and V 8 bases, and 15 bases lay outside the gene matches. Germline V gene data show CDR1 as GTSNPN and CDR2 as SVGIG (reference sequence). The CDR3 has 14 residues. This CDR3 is CALLGGQGFLGYTF. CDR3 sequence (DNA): TGTGCCCTCCTAGGAGGACAGGGGTTCTTGGGCTACACCTTC.

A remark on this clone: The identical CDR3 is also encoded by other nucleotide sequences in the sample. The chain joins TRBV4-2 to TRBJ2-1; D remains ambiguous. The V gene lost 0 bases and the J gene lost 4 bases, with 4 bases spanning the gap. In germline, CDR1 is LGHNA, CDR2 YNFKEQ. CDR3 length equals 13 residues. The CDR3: CASSQDLYNEQFF. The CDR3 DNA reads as TGTGCCAGCAGCCAAGATCTTTACAATGAGCAGTTCTTC.

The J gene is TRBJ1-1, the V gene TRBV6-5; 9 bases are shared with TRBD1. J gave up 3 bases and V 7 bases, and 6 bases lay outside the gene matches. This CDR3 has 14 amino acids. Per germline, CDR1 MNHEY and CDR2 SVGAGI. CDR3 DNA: TGTGCCAGCACCGGGACAGGGCCGGACACTGAAGCTTTCTTT. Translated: CASTGTGPDTEAFF.

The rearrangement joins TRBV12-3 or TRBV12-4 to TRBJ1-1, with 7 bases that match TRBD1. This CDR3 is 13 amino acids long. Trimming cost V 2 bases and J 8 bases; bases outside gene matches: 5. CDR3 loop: CASSLRGDSEAFF. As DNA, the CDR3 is TGTGCCAGCAGTTTAAGGGGGGACAGCGAAGCTTTCTTT.

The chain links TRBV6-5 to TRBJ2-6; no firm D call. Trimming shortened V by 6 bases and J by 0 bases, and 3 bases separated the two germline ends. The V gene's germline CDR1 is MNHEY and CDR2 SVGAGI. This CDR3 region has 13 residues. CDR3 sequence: CASRNSGANVLTF. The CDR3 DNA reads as TGTGCCAGCAGAAACTCTGGGGCCAACGTCCTGACTTTC.

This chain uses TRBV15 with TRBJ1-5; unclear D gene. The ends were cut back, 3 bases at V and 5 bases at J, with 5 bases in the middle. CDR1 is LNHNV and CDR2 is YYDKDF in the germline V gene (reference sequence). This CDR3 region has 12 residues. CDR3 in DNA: TGTGCCACCAGCAGGCGCGATCAGCCCCAGCATTTT. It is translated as CATSRRDQPQHF.

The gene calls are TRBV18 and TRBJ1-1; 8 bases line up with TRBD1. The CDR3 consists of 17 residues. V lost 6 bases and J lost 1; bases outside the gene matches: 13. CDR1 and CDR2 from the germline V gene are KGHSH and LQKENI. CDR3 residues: CASSAQAGGGWNTEAFF. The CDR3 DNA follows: TGTGCCAGCTCCGCGCAGGCAGGGGGCGGATGGAACACTGAAGCTTTCTTT. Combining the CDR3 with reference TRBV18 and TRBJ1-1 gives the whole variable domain NAGVMQNPRHLVRRRGQEARLRCSPMKGHSHVYWYRQLPEEGLKFMVYLQKENIIDESGMPKERFSAEFPKEGPSILRIQQVVRGDSAAYFCASSAQAGGGWNTEAFFGQGTRLTVV.

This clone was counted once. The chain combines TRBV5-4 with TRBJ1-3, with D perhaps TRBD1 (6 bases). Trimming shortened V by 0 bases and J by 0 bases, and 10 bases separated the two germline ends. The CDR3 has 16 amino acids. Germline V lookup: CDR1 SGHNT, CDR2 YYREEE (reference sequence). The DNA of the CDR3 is TGTGCCAGCAGCTTGGGGGGGGCGTTCTCTGGAAACACCATATATTTT. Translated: CASSLGGAFSGNTIYF.

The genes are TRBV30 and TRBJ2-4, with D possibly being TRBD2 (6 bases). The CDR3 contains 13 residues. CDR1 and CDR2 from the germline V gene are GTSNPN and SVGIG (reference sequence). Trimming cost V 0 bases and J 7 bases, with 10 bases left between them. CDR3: CAWSVPGVNIQYF. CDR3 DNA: TGTGCCTGGAGTGTGCCGGGGGTTAACATTCAGTACTTC.

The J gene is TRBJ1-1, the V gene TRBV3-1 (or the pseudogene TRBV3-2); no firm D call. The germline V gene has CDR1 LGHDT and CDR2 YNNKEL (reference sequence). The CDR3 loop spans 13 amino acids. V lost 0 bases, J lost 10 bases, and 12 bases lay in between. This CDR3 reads CASSQDFRSVAFF. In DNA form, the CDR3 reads TGTGCCAGCAGCCAAGATTTTAGGTCAGTAGCTTTCTTT.

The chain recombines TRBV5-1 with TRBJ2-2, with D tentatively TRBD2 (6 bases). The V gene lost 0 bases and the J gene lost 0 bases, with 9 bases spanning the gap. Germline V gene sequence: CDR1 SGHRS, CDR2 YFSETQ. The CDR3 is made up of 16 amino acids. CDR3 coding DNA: TGCGCCAGCAGCTTGGTGCGGGGCTCGAACACCGGGGAGCTGTTTTTT. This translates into CASSLVRGSNTGELFF.

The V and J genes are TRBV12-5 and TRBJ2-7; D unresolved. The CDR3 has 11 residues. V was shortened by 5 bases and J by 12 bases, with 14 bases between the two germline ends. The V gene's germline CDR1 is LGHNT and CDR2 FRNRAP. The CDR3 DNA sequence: TGTGCTAGTGGTGCCGACCCACGAACGTACTTC. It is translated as CASGADPRTYF.

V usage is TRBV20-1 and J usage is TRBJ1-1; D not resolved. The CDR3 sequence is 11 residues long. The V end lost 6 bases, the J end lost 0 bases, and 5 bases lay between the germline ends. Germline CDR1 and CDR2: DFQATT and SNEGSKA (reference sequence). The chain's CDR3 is CSASLNTEAFF. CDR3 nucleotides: TGCAGTGCATCACTGAACACTGAAGCTTTCTTT.

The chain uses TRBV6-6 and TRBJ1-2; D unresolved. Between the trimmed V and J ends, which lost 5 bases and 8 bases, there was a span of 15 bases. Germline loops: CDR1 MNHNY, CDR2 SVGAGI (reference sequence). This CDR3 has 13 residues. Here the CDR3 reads CASSTDRSRGYTF. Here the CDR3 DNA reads TGTGCCAGCAGTACCGACCGCTCTAGGGGCTACACCTTC.

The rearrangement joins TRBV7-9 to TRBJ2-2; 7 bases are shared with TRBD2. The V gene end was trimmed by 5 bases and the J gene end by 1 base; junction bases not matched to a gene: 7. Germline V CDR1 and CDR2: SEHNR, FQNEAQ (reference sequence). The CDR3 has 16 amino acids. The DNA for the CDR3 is TGTGCCAGCAGCGTGGTGTCTAGCGGGAACACCGGGGAGCTGTTTTTT. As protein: CASSVVSSGNTGELFF.

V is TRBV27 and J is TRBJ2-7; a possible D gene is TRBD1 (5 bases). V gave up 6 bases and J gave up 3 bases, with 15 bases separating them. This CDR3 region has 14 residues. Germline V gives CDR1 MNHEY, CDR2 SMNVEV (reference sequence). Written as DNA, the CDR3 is TGTGCCAGCAGGGGGAAAGGCAGGGACTACGAGCAGTACTTC. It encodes CASRGKGRDYEQYF.